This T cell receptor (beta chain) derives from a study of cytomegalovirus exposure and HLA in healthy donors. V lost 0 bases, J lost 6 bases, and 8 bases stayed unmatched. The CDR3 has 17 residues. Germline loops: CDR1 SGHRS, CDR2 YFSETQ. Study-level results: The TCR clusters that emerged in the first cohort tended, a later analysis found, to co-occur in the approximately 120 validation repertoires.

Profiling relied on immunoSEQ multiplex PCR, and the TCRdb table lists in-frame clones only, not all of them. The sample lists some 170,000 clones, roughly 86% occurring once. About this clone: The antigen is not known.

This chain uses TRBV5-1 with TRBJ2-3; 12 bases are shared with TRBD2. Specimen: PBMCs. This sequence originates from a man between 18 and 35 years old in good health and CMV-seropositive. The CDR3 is CASSLAPLAGGRDTQYF. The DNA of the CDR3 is TGCGCCAGCAGCTTGGCCCCTCTAGCGGGGGGGCGGGATACGCAGTATTTT.